This T cell receptor beta chain was recovered during a study of T cell changes during pregnancy in multiple sclerosis. Assay: immunoSEQ multiplex PCR; the TCRdb copy retains only in-frame clones and omits some. The sample yields around 12,000 clones, approximately 88% seen once. V shed 2 bases and J shed 3 bases, with 17 bases lying between them. Germline CDR1 MNHNS, CDR2 SASEGT. The CDR3 extends over 16 amino acids. Sequences were derived from CD8+ T cells from peripheral blood mononuclear cells, sampled in the second trimester of pregnancy. This sequence originates from a female donor in good health, enrolled as a control in a pregnancy study. The rearrangement links TRBV6-1 to TRBJ2-7, with D perhaps matching TRBD1 (5 bases). In DNA form, the CDR3 reads TGTGCCAGCAGTGAATGGGGCGACCTAAGACGCTACGAGCAGTACTTC. This codes for CASSEWGDLRRYEQYF.